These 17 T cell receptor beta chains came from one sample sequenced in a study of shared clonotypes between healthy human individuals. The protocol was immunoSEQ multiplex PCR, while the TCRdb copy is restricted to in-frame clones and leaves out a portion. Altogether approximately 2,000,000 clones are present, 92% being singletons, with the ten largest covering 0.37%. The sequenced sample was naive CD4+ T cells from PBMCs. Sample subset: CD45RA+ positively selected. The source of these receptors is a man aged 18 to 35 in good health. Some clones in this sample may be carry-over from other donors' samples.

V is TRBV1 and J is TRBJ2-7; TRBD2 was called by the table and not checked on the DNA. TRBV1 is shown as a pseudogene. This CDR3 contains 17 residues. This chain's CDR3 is CTSSQNPRVAGGYEQYF. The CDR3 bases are TGCACCAGCAGCCAAAATCCCCGGGTAGCGGGGGGCTACGAGCAGTACTTC.

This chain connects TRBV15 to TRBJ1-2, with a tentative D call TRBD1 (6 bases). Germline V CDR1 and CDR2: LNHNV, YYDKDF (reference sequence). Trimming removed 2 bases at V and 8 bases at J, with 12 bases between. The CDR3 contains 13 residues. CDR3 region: CATSRRQEGGYTF. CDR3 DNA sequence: TGTGCCACCAGCAGACGACAGGAAGGCGGCTACACCTTC.

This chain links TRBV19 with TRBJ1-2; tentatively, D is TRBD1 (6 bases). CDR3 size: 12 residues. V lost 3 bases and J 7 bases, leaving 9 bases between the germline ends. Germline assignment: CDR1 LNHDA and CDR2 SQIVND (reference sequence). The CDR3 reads CASSMIQGGYTF. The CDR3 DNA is TGTGCCAGTAGTATGATACAGGGTGGCTACACCTTC.

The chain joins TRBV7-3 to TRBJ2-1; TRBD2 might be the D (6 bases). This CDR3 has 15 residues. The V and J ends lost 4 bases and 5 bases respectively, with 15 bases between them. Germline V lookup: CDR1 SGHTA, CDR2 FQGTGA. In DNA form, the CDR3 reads TGTGCCAGCAGCTCAGGCGGGATCTTTCACAATGAGCAGTTCTTC. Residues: CASSSGGIFHNEQFF.

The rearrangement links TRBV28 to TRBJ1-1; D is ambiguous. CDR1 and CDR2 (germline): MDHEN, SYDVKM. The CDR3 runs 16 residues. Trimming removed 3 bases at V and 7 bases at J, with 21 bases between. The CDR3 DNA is TGTGCCAGCAGTTTCATTGGGATTGAGGGATGGGATGAAGCTTTCTTT. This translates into CASSFIGIEGWDEAFF. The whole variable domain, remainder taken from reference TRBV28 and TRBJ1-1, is DVKVTQSSRYLVKRTGEKVFLECVQDMDHENMFWYRQDPGLGLRLIYFSYDVKMKEKGDIPEGYSVSREKKERFSLILESASTNQTSMYLCASSFIGIEGWDEAFFGQGTRLTVV.

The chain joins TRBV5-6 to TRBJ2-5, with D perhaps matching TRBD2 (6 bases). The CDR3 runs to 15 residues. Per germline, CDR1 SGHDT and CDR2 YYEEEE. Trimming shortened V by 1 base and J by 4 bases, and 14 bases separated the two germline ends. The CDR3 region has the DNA TGTGCCAGCAGCTTGTCTCGGGAGCGGGCAGAGACCCAGTACTTC. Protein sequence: CASSLSRERAETQYF.

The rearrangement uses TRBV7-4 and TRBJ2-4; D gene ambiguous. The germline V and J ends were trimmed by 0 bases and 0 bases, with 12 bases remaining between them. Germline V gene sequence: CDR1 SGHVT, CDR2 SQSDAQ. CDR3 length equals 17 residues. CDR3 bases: TGTGCCAGCAGCTTAGCAGCCGCGGAGTTAGCCAAAAACATTCAGTACTTC. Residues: CASSLAAAELAKNIQYF.

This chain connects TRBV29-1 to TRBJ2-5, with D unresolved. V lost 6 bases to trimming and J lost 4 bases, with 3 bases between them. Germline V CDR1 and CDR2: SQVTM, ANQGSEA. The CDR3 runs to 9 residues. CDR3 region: CSVSETQYF. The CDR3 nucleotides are TGCAGCGTCTCAGAGACCCAGTACTTC.

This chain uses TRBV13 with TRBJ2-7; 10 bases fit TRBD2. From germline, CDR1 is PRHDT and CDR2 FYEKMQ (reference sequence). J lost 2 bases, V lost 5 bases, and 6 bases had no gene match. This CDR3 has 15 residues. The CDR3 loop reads CASSLLAGAPYEQYF. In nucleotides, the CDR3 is TGTGCCAGCAGCCTTCTAGCGGGAGCCCCCTACGAGCAGTACTTC.

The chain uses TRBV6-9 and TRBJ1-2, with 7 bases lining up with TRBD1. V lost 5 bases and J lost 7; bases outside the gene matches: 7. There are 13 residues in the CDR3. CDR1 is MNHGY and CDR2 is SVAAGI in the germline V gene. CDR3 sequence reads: CASSRDSVLGYTF. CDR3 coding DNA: TGTGCCAGCAGTCGGGACAGTGTCCTTGGCTACACCTTC.

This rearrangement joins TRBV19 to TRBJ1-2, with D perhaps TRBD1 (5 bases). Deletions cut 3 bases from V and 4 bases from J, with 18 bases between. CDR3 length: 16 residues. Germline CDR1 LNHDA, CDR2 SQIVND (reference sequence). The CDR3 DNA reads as TGTGCCAGTAGTATTCAAGGGACGGAGAGAGGCTATGGCTACACCTTC. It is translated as CASSIQGTERGYGYTF.

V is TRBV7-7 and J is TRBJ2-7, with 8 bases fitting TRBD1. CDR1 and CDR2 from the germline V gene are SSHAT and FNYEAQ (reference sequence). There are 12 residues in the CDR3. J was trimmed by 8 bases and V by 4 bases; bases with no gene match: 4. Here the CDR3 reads CASSSDRVKQYF. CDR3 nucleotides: TGTGCCAGCAGCTCGGACAGGGTAAAGCAGTACTTC. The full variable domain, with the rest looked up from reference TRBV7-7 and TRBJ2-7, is GAGVSQSPRYKVTKRGQDVTLRCDPISSHATLYWYQQALGQGPEFLTYFNYEAQPDKSGLPSDRFSAERPEGSISTLTIQRTEQRDSAMYRCASSSDRVKQYFGPGTRLTVT.

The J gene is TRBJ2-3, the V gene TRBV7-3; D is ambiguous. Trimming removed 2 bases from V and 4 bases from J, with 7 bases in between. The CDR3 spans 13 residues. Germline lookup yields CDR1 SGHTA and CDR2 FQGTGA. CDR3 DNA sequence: TGTGCCAGCAGCTTAGAACGTTCAGATACGCAGTATTTT. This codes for CASSLERSDTQYF.

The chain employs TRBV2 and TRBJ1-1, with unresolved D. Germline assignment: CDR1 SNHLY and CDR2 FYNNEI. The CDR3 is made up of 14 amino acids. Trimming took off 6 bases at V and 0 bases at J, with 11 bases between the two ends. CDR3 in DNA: TGTGCCAGCAGAGCAGCCATCGTGAACACTGAAGCTTTCTTT. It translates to CASRAAIVNTEAFF.

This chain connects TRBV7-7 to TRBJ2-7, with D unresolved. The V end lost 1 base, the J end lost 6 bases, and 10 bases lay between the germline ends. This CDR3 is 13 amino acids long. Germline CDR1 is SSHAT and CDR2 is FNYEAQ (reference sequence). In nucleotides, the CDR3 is TGTGCCAGCAGCTTAGGGCAGATCTCCGAGCAGTACTTC. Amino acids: CASSLGQISEQYF.

CDR3 DNA: TGTGCCAGCACCCTGAGGGCTAGCGGGAATCGGGAGCAGTTCTTC. Amino acids: CASTLRASGNREQFF. V and J are TRBV28 and TRBJ2-1; 9 bases map to TRBD2. Trimming took 7 bases from V and 10 from J; bases not matched to a gene: 14. Germline V gene data show CDR1 as MDHEN and CDR2 as SYDVKM. This CDR3 region has 15 residues. Complete variable domain (other parts from reference TRBV28 and TRBJ2-1): DVKVTQSSRYLVKRTGEKVFLECVQDMDHENMFWYRQDPGLGLRLIYFSYDVKMKEKGDIPEGYSVSREKKERFSLILESASTNQTSMYLCASTLRASGNREQFFGPGTRLTVL.

The CDR3 coding sequence is TGCGCCAGCAGTCCGTCGGGTATGACCCAAGAGACCCAGTACTTC. It translates to CASSPSGMTQETQYF. This chain connects TRBV5-1 to TRBJ2-5; D is unclear. Trimming pared 5 bases from V and 1 base from J, leaving 15 bases between. This CDR3 contains 15 residues. Germline V lookup: CDR1 SGHRS, CDR2 YFSETQ.